The 11 T cell receptor beta chains presented below share a single source sample, sequenced in a study of cytomegalovirus exposure and HLA in healthy donors. Vbeta (60) and Jbeta (13) primers were used in the PCR. Using immunoSEQ multiplex PCR, the repertoire was profiled, and TCRdb retains in-frame clones only, with some absent. The top ten hold approximately 1.1% of the sample, which has more than 95,000 clones, 81% seen once. Material for sequencing was PBMCs. These receptor sequences come from a woman aged 30 to 39 in good health and CMV-seronegative.

Of note for this clone: Compared with germline, one end of the junction differs, possibly owing to a read error. The gene calls are TRBV7-9 and TRBJ2-5, with D hard to call. Looked up from germline, CDR1 is SEHNR and CDR2 is FQNEAQ (reference sequence). The length of the CDR3 is 13 residues. The CDR3 nucleotides are TGTTCCAGCAGCTTAGCTAGTTTAGCGACCCAGTACTTC. Its translation: CSSSLASLATQYF.

A few counts support this clone. CDR3 DNA sequence: TGTGCCAGCAGCGGGGGAGCGGGAGGTTCCTACGAGCAGTACTTC. It is translated as CASSGGAGGSYEQYF. The chain uses TRBV9 and TRBJ2-7, with TRBD2 identical over 9 bases. This CDR3 spans 15 amino acids. Germline loops: CDR1 SGDLS, CDR2 YYNGEE. V was clipped by 3 bases and J by 1 base; unmatched bases: 5.

This sequence joins TRBV7-3 and TRBJ1-3; D gene uncertain. V was cut by 3 bases and J by 3 bases, with 9 bases left in between. The germline V gene has CDR1 SGHTA and CDR2 FQGTGA. The CDR3 runs to 14 residues. CDR3 residues: CASSLSGGGNTIYF. In DNA, the CDR3 is TGTGCCAGCAGCTTGTCGGGAGGTGGAAACACCATATATTTT.

This clone appeared once. Germline is not matched at one junction end, which may reflect a read error. The rearrangement uses TRBV7-9 and TRBJ2-5; tentative D call: TRBD1 (6 bases). Germline CDR1 reads SEHNR; CDR2 reads FQNEAQ (reference sequence). CDR3 length: 14 amino acids. As DNA, the CDR3 is TGTTCCAGCAAACCCACAGGGCCGAGGGAGACCCAGTACTTC. It specifies CSSKPTGPRETQYF.

Written as DNA, the CDR3 is TGTGCCAGCAGCCAGCAAGGGGGCGTAAGCACTGAAGCTTTCTTT. Protein sequence: CASSQQGGVSTEAFF. The chain has TRBV4-2 and TRBJ1-1, with 7 nucleotides matching TRBD1. J lost 4 bases, V lost 3 bases, and 8 bases had no gene match. The CDR3 extends over 15 amino acids. Germline V lookup: CDR1 LGHNA, CDR2 YNFKEQ.

This chain connects TRBV5-1 to TRBJ2-1, with 7 positions matching TRBD1. V gave up 4 bases and J gave up 3 bases; unmatched junction bases: 4. CDR1 SGHRS and CDR2 YFSETQ come from the germline V gene. The CDR3 is 14 residues long. The CDR3 region has the DNA TGCGCCAGCAGCACCCAGGGGGACTACAATGAGCAGTTCTTC. Its protein is CASSTQGDYNEQFF.

The chain joins TRBV19 to TRBJ1-2; D is unresolved. Per germline, CDR1 LNHDA and CDR2 SQIVND (reference sequence). This CDR3 spans 15 amino acids. V lost 2 bases and J 2 bases, leaving 12 bases between the germline ends. The CDR3 is CASSIIHLRNYGYTF. Written as DNA, the CDR3 is TGTGCCAGTAGTATAATTCACCTTCGGAACTATGGCTACACCTTC.

The chain couples TRBV29-1 to TRBJ1-1; D not resolved. Germline V gene lookup returns CDR1 SQVTM and CDR2 ANQGSEA. The V end was cut by 6 bases, the J end by 8 bases, with 13 bases between. CDR3 length: 11 amino acids. The CDR3 region is CSVVPEAEAFF. CDR3 coding DNA: TGCAGCGTAGTACCCGAGGCGGAAGCTTTCTTT.

CDR3 in DNA: TGTGCCAGTATGACCGTGGGGGGAATCACCGGGGAGCTGTTTTTT. It specifies CASMTVGGITGELFF. V and J are TRBV19 and TRBJ2-2, with a possible D match to TRBD2 (6 bases). Germline CDR1 reads LNHDA; CDR2 reads SQIVND (reference sequence). This CDR3 region has 15 residues. Trimming shortened V by 7 bases and J by 4 bases, and 16 bases separated the two germline ends.

This chain uses TRBV5-1 with TRBJ1-6, with TRBD1 matching 7 bases. Germline trimming cut 4 bases from V and 0 bases from J; bases unmatched to any gene: 7. The CDR3 is 17 residues long. Germline V gene data show CDR1 as SGHRS and CDR2 as YFSETQ. CDR3 sequence: CASSKDRSSSYNSPLHF. The CDR3 bases are TGCGCCAGCAGCAAGGACAGGTCGAGCTCCTATAATTCACCCCTCCACTTT.

The chain joins TRBV9 to TRBJ1-5; D gene ambiguous. Germline V gives CDR1 SGDLS, CDR2 YYNGEE. V was pared by 4 bases and J by 0 bases, with 11 bases between. CDR3 size: 15 residues. CDR3 DNA sequence: TGTGCCAGCAGCACGGATGGGAGTAGCAATCAGCCCCAGCATTTT. Translated: CASSTDGSSNQPQHF.